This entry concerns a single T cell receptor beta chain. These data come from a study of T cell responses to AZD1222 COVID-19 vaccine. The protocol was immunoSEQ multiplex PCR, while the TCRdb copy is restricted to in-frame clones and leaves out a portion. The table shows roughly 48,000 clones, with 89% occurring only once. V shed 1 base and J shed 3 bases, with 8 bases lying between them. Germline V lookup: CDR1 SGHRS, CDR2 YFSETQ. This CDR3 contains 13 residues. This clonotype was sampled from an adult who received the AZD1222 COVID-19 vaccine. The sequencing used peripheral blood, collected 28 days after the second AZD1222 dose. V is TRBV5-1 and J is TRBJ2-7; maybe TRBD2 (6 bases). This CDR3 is CASSLWGDYEQYF. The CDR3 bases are TGCGCCAGCAGCTTGTGGGGGGACTACGAGCAGTACTTC.